The next 6 T cell receptor beta chains were all read from a single sample in a study of CD8 T cells in ankylosing spondylitis. TCRdb called the 5' RACE reads again in MiXCR, with one record for every CDR3 protein. The sample lists 130,000 or so distinct CDR3 sequences; over 10% were seen once. Sequencing was done on a sample of blood, either unsorted or a sorted T cell fraction (not recorded which). These receptor sequences come from a female donor with ankylosing spondylitis or in good health (not recorded which).

There are many counts of this clonotype. The chain is built from TRBV7-8 and TRBJ2-7; TRBD2 might be the D (6 bases). Germline values: CDR1 SGHVS, CDR2 FQNEAQ. V was trimmed by 5 bases and J by 1 base, leaving 12 bases between them. This CDR3 contains 14 residues. CDR3 protein: CASSGGTKSYEQYF. The CDR3 nucleotides are TGTGCCAGCAGCGGGGGGACGAAATCCTACGAGCAGTACTTC. The variable domain in full, with the rest retrieved from reference TRBV7-8 and TRBJ2-7, is GAGVSQSPRYKVAKRGQDVALRCDPISGHVSLFWYQQALGQGPEFLTYFQNEAQLDKSGLPSDRFFAERPEGSVSTLKIQRTQQEDSAVYLCASSGGTKSYEQYFGPGTRLTVT.

The table lists this clonotype with many counts. The V and J genes are TRBV12-3 or TRBV12-4 and TRBJ1-5, with a tentative D call TRBD1 (6 bases). The germline V and J ends were trimmed by 1 base and 3 bases, with 7 bases remaining between them. This CDR3 comprises 14 residues. The CDR3 here is CASSLGQANQPQHF. The DNA of the CDR3 is TGTGCCAGCAGTTTAGGACAGGCCAATCAGCCCCAGCATTTT.

This chain uses TRBV14 with TRBJ2-1; 7 bases are a match to TRBD2. Trimming took 5 bases from V and 0 from J; bases not matched to a gene: 7. This CDR3 is 16 amino acids long. Germline V gives CDR1 SGHDN, CDR2 FVKESK. The CDR3 sequence is CASSDASGSSYNEQFF. CDR3 sequence (DNA): TGTGCCAGCAGCGACGCTAGCGGTAGCTCCTACAATGAGCAGTTCTTC.

This clonotype was recorded at least ten times. The chain uses TRBV24-1 and TRBJ2-2, with D uncertain. The germline gives CDR1 KGHDR, CDR2 SFDVKD. V shed 5 bases and J shed 1 base, with 7 bases lying between them. CDR3 length: 14 amino acids. In DNA form, the CDR3 reads TGTGCCACCAGTGGACCGCTGAACACCGGGGAGCTGTTTTTT. Translation gives CATSGPLNTGELFF.

This clonotype has a count of ten or more. The gene calls are TRBV30 and TRBJ2-1; D perhaps matches TRBD2 (5 bases). V was pared by 4 bases and J by 2 bases, with 12 bases between. CDR3 length: 14 amino acids. Germline assignment: CDR1 GTSNPN and CDR2 SVGIG (reference sequence). This chain's CDR3 is CAWTHERPYNEQFF. CDR3 DNA: TGTGCCTGGACCCATGAGCGGCCCTACAATGAGCAGTTCTTC.

This clonotype was detected many times. The V call is TRBV4-2, the J call TRBJ1-1; 8 bases align to TRBD1. Germline V gene lookup returns CDR1 LGHNA and CDR2 YNFKEQ. Trimming cost V 1 base and J 11 bases; bases outside gene matches: 27. This CDR3 region has 20 residues. The CDR3 region is CASSQAPGQAPSYRPGEAFF. The CDR3 nucleotides read TGTGCCAGCAGCCAAGCCCCGGGACAGGCGCCTTCTTACCGCCCCGGGGAGGCTTTCTTT.